Below, 21 T cell receptor beta chains from the same sample are listed, as sequenced in a study of control samples from healthy donors and cancer patients. Method: immunoSEQ multiplex PCR; TCRdb's copy keeps in-frame clones and lacks some. The sample lists about 110,000 clones, around nine tenths occurring once. The material sequenced was blood. The source is a woman in her forties or fifties in good health.

The chain combines TRBV2 with TRBJ2-1; 10 bases are shared with TRBD1. Germline V CDR1 and CDR2: SNHLY, FYNNEI. V trimming: 5 bases; J trimming: 6 bases; junction bases outside the gene matches: 7. The CDR3 is 15 amino acids. CDR3 region: CASSFEGQGRNEQFF. CDR3 in DNA: TGTGCCAGCAGTTTCGAGGGACAGGGGCGCAATGAGCAGTTCTTC.

The chain links TRBV24-1 to TRBJ2-2, with 8 bases identical to TRBD1. The germline CDR1 and CDR2 sequences are KGHDR and SFDVKD. The CDR3 is made up of 17 amino acids. With V trimmed by 4 bases and J by 4 bases, 10 bases remained unmatched. Written as DNA, the CDR3 is TGTGCCACCAGTGACCTTTGGACAGGGACGGCCACCGGGGAGCTGTTTTTT. This encodes CATSDLWTGTATGELFF.

The CDR3 is CASSRPAWGGLGETQYF. CDR3 sequence (DNA): TGTGCCAGCAGCCGCCCGGCGTGGGGGGGACTCGGAGAGACCCAGTACTTC. J is TRBJ2-5 and V is TRBV7-8, with TRBD2 identical over 7 bases. CDR3 length: 17 amino acids. With 5 bases clipped from V and 4 bases from J, the junction kept 16 bases outside the gene matches. Looked up from germline, CDR1 is SGHVS and CDR2 is FQNEAQ.

This clone was picked up a small number of times. V usage is TRBV2 and J usage is TRBJ1-1; D is unresolved. Germline V CDR1 and CDR2: SNHLY, FYNNEI. V lost 7 bases to trimming and J lost 0 bases, with 21 bases between them. The CDR3 spans 17 residues. CDR3 residues: CASIARPELTMNTEAFF. The CDR3 DNA reads TGTGCCAGCATCGCAAGGCCGGAACTGACAATGAACACTGAAGCTTTCTTT.

The rearrangement uses TRBV9 and TRBJ1-4; possible D gene TRBD1, 5 bases. Germline V gene sequence: CDR1 SGDLS, CDR2 YYNGEE. CDR3 size: 14 residues. Trimming removed 4 bases from V and 8 bases from J, with 15 bases in between. CDR3 sequence (DNA): TGTGCCAGCAGCACAGTCCCGAGGACAGAAAAACTGTTTTTT. Translated, it gives CASSTVPRTEKLFF.

V usage is TRBV7-2 and J usage is TRBJ1-2; maybe TRBD1 (6 bases). V lost 5 bases, J lost 7 bases, and 17 bases lay in between. From germline, CDR1 is SGHTA and CDR2 FQGNSA. This CDR3 is 14 amino acids long. The CDR3 sequence: CASSVDRLPTGYTF. The CDR3 DNA sequence: TGTGCCAGCAGCGTCGACAGGTTGCCTACTGGCTACACCTTC.

This chain joins TRBV7-2 and TRBJ1-3; 7 bases line up with TRBD1. The germline CDR1 and CDR2 sequences are SGHTA and FQGNSA. This CDR3 spans 14 amino acids. V lost 5 bases and J lost 3; bases outside the gene matches: 4. CDR3: CASSPDRVGNTIYF. In DNA form, the CDR3 reads TGTGCCAGCAGCCCCGACAGGGTTGGAAACACCATATATTTT.

The V call is TRBV7-9, the J call TRBJ1-6, with D possibly TRBD1 on 5 matching bases. Trimming removed 2 bases from V and 10 bases from J, with 9 bases in between. There are 13 residues in the CDR3. Germline V CDR1 and CDR2: SEHNR, FQNEAQ (reference sequence). The CDR3 protein is CASSLFGGSPLHF. The CDR3 DNA sequence: TGTGCCAGCAGCTTATTTGGGGGATCACCCCTCCACTTT.

CDR3 sequence reads: CASTANRGLTNQPQHF. The CDR3 region has the DNA TGTGCCAGCACTGCGAACAGGGGGCTAACGAATCAGCCCCAGCATTTT. This chain joins TRBV2 and TRBJ1-5; 9 bases match TRBD1. Trimming cost V 7 bases and J 4 bases; bases outside gene matches: 11. This CDR3 comprises 16 residues. Germline loops: CDR1 SNHLY, CDR2 FYNNEI.

The chain links TRBV2 to TRBJ1-6; TRBD1 matches 8 bases. The CDR3 is made up of 15 amino acids. Germline assignment: CDR1 SNHLY and CDR2 FYNNEI. V shed 6 bases and J 7 bases; nucleotides not matched to a gene: 8. CDR3 DNA sequence: TGTGCCAGCAGAGGACAGGGTTTGTTGAATTCACCCCTCCACTTT. This encodes CASRGQGLLNSPLHF.

The chain uses TRBV20-1 and TRBJ1-4; no firm D call. Trimming cost V 5 bases and J 8 bases, with 9 bases left between them. The CDR3 loop spans 11 amino acids. Germline CDR1 reads DFQATT; CDR2 reads SNEGSKA (reference sequence). In nucleotides, the CDR3 is TGCAGTGCTTCGTTTCGGGAAAAACTGTTTTTT. Translation: CSASFREKLFF.

The rearrangement joins TRBV6-1 to TRBJ1-1; D gene uncertain. The CDR3 has 14 residues. Germline V CDR1 and CDR2: MNHNS, SASEGT. V lost 2 bases and J 1 base, leaving 8 bases between the germline ends. In nucleotides, the CDR3 is TGTGCCAGCAGTGAAAGCTGGGCGAACACTGAAGCTTTCTTT. Its protein is CASSESWANTEAFF.

The J gene is TRBJ2-1, the V gene TRBV19; D remains ambiguous. The V gene lost 9 bases and the J gene lost 2 bases, with 14 bases spanning the gap. Germline assignment: CDR1 LNHDA and CDR2 SQIVND (reference sequence). The CDR3 is 14 residues long. CDR3 sequence: CASRLATPYNEQFF. CDR3 DNA: TGTGCCAGCCGCTTAGCTACCCCCTACAATGAGCAGTTCTTC.

This chain connects TRBV12-3 or TRBV12-4 to TRBJ1-2, with D uncertain. The CDR3 runs 13 residues. The V end was cut by 5 bases, the J end by 8 bases, with 15 bases between. The DNA of the CDR3 is TGTGCCAGCAGTATGATAGGGAGAAGAGGCTACACCTTC. It specifies CASSMIGRRGYTF.

The chain recombines TRBV7-2 with TRBJ2-7, with no clear D. The V end was cut by 6 bases, the J end by 0 bases, with 9 bases between. CDR3 size: 13 residues. Germline V gives CDR1 SGHTA, CDR2 FQGNSA. The CDR3 region has the DNA TGTGCCAGCAGGCCCAAACCCTCCTACGAGCAGTACTTC. Its translation: CASRPKPSYEQYF. Full variable domain (missing parts from reference TRBV7-2 and TRBJ2-7): GAGVSQSPSNKVTEKGKDVELRCDPISGHTALYWYRQSLGQGLEFLIYFQGNSAPDKSGLPSDRFSAERTGGSVSTLTIQRTQQEDSAVYLCASRPKPSYEQYFGPGTRLTVT.

The V gene is TRBV5-6, the J gene TRBJ1-5; 7 nucleotides match TRBD1. The CDR3 covers 16 residues. Looked up from germline, CDR1 is SGHDT and CDR2 is YYEEEE. The ends lost 0 bases at V and 0 bases at J; junction bases unmatched: 3. DNA for the CDR3: TGTGCCAGCAGCTTGGAAGGGGGCTATAGCAATCAGCCCCAGCATTTT. Its protein is CASSLEGGYSNQPQHF. The whole variable domain, filled in from reference TRBV5-6 and TRBJ1-5, reads DAGVTQSPTHLIKTRGQQVTLRCSPKSGHDTVSWYQQALGQGPQFIFQYYEEEERQRGNFPDRFSGHQFPNYSSELNVNALLLGDSALYLCASSLEGGYSNQPQHFGDGTRLSIL.

The J gene is TRBJ1-2, the V gene TRBV24-1; possible D gene TRBD1, 6 bases. The CDR3 is 14 amino acids. CDR1 is KGHDR, CDR2 SFDVKD, per germline. The germline V and J ends were trimmed by 4 bases and 6 bases, with 14 bases remaining between them. CDR3 DNA sequence: TGTGCCACCAGTGACACAGGGAGCGATCATGGCTACACCTTC. It codes for CATSDTGSDHGYTF.

The genes are TRBV3-1 (or the pseudogene TRBV3-2) and TRBJ1-2, with 9 nucleotides matching TRBD1. Per the germline V gene, CDR1 is LGHDT and CDR2 is YNNKEL (reference sequence). This CDR3 has 15 residues. With 3 bases clipped from V and 7 bases from J, the junction kept 9 bases outside the gene matches. Written as DNA, the CDR3 is TGTGCCAGCAGCCAGGGACAGGGTGTCACAGGTGGCTACACCTTC. Encoded protein: CASSQGQGVTGGYTF.

The chain combines TRBV15 with TRBJ2-2; the D gene could be TRBD1 or TRBD2 (5 bases each). CDR3 length equals 16 residues. Germline CDR1 and CDR2: LNHNV and YYDKDF (reference sequence). Trimming stripped 1 base from V and 6 bases from J, with 15 bases between. The CDR3 loop reads CATSRGGFKGAGELFF. In DNA form, the CDR3 reads TGTGCCACCAGCAGAGGGGGGTTTAAGGGCGCCGGGGAGCTGTTTTTT.

The V call is TRBV29-1, the J call TRBJ1-3, with D uncertain. Germline V gene lookup returns CDR1 SQVTM and CDR2 ANQGSEA. This CDR3 spans 15 amino acids. Trimming pared 2 bases from V and 2 bases from J, leaving 13 bases between. The CDR3 nucleotides read TGCAGCGTTGAATGGGTGGCTCCCCCTGGAAACACCATATATTTT. This gives the protein CSVEWVAPPGNTIYF. Full variable domain (outside the CDR3, taken from reference TRBV29-1 and TRBJ1-3): SAVISQKPSRDICQRGTSLTIQCQVDSQVTMMFWYRQQPGQSLTLIATANQGSEATYESGFVIDKFPISRPNLTFSTLTVSNMSPEDSSIYLCSVEWVAPPGNTIYFGEGSWLTVV.

The chain has TRBV5-1 and TRBJ1-1, with D possibly being TRBD1 (6 bases). The CDR3 sequence is 12 residues long. From germline, CDR1 is SGHRS and CDR2 YFSETQ. V was clipped by 3 bases and J by 7 bases, with 10 bases between them. The CDR3 loop reads CASSSQGGEAFF. The CDR3, as DNA: TGCGCCAGCAGCTCACAGGGAGGTGAAGCTTTCTTT.